The clone carrying this T cell receptor (beta chain) has a single count. As yet, its antigen is unknown. The germline CDR1 and CDR2 sequences are SGHVS and FQNEAQ. Trimming removed 5 bases at V and 2 bases at J, with 15 bases between. CDR3 length equals 15 residues. This sample was included in a study of shared clonotypes between healthy human individuals. Looking at the study overall: Three plates were used per donor for CD4 naive, three for CD4 memory, two for CD8 naive and one for CD8 memory. Findings and caveats of the study: Among non-shared clonotypes, generation probabilities were lower than among those shared by all four donors. What limited the represented genetic and exposure-history diversity was the small number of donors.

Terminally differentiated effector memory CD45RA+ cells were left out of the naive CD8 fraction, which was CD45RO-negative and positively selected for CCR7. Generated by immunoSEQ multiplex PCR, the TCRdb table keeps only in-frame clones and is missing some. The repertoire includes about 750,000 clones, about 92% of them detected once, and about 24% sits in the top ten. The gene calls are TRBV7-8 and TRBJ1-1, with D possibly TRBD1 on 5 matching bases. The clonotype originates from a young man in good health. Material for sequencing was naive CD8+ T cells sorted from blood. The CDR3 DNA is TGTGCCAGCAGCACGCAGCCCGGGGGTAACACTGAAGCTTTCTTT. Translation gives CASSTQPGGNTEAFF.